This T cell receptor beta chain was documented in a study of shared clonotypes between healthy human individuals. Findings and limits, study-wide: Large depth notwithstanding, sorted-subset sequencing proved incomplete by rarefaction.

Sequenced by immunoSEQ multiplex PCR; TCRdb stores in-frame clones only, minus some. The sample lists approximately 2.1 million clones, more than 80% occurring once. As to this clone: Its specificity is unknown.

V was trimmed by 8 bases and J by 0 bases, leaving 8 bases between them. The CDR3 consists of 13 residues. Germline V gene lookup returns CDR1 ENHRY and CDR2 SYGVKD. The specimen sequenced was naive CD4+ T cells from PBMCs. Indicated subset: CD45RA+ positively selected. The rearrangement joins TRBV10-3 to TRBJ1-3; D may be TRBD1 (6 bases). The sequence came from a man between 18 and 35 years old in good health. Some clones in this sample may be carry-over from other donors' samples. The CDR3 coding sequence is TGTGCCATCTGGGACATCTCTGGAAACACCATATATTTT. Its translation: CAIWDISGNTIYF.